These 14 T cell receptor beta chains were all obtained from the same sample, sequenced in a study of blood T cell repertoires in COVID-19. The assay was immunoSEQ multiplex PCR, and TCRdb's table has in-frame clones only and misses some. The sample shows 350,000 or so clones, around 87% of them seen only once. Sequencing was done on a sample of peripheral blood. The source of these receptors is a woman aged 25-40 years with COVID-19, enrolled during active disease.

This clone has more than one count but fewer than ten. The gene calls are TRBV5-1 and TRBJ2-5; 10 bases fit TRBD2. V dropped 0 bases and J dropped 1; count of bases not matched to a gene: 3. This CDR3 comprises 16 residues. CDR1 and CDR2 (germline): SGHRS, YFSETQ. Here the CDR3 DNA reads TGCGCCAGCAGCTTGGTACTAGCGGGACTCCAAGAGACCCAGTACTTC. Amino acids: CASSLVLAGLQETQYF. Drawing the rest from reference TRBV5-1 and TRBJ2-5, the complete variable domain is KAGVTQTPRYLIKTRGQQVTLSCSPISGHRSVSWYQQTPGQGLQFLFEYFSETQRNKGNFPGRFSGRQFSNSRSEMNVSTLELGDSALYLCASSLVLAGLQETQYFGPGTRLLVL.

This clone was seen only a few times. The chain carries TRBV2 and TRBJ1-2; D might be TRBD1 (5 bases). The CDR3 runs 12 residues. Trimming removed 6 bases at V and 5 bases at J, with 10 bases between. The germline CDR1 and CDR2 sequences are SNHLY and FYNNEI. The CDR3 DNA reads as TGTGCCAGCAGGGAGGGACGGTATGGCTACACCTTC. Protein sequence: CASREGRYGYTF. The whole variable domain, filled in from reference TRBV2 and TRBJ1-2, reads EPEVTQTPSHQVTQMGQEVILRCVPISNHLYFYWYRQILGQKVEFLVSFYNNEISEKSEIFDDQFSVERPDGSNFTLKIRSTKLEDSAMYFCASREGRYGYTFGSGTRLTVV.

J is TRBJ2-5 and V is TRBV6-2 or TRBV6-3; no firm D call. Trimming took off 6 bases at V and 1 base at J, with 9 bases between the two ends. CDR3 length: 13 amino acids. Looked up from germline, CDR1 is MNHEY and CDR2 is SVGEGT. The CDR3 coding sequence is TGTGCCAGCAGCTTCCGGGTCCAAGAGACCCAGTACTTC. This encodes CASSFRVQETQYF.

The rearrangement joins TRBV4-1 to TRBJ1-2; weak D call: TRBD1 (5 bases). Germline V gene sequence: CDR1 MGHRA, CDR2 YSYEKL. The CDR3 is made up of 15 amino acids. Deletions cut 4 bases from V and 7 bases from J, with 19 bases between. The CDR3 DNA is TGCGCCAGCAGCCCAGTCGGGGGGGACCGGGGTGGCTACACCTTC. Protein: CASSPVGGDRGGYTF.

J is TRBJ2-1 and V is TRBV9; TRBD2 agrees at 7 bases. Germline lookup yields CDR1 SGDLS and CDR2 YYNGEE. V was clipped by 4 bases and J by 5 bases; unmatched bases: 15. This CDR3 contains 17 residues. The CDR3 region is CASSPRLGEGFDNEQFF. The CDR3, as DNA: TGTGCCAGCAGCCCCCGTTTGGGGGAGGGCTTCGACAATGAGCAGTTCTTC.

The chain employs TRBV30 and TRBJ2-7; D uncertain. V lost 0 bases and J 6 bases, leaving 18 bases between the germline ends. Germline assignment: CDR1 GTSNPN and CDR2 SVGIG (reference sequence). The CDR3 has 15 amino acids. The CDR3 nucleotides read TGTGCCTGGAGTGTAATCGTATCCTCTACCGGCGAGCAGTACTTC. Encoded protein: CAWSVIVSSTGEQYF.

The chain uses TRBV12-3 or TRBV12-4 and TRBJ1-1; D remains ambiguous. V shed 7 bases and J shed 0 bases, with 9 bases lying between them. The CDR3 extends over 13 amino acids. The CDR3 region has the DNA TGTGCCAGCATAAGACACTTGAACACTGAAGCTTTCTTT. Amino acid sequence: CASIRHLNTEAFF.

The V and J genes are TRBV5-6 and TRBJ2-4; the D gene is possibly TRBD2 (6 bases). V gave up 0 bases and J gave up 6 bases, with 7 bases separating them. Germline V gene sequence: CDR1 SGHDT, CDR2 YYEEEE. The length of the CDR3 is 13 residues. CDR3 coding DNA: TGTGCCAGCAGCTTGGCACTAGCAAACATTCAGTACTTC. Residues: CASSLALANIQYF.

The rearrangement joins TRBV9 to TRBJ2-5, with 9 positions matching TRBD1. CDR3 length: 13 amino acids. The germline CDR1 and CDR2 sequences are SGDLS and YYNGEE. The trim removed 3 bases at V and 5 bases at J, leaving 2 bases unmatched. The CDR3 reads CASSGTGGETQYF. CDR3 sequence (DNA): TGTGCCAGCAGCGGAACAGGGGGCGAGACCCAGTACTTC.

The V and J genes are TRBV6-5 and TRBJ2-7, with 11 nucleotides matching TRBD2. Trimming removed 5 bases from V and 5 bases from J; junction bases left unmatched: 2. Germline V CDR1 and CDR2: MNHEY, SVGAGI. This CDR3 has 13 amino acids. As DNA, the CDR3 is TGTGCCAGCAGTACTAGCGGGAGACACGAGCAGTACTTC. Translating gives CASSTSGRHEQYF.

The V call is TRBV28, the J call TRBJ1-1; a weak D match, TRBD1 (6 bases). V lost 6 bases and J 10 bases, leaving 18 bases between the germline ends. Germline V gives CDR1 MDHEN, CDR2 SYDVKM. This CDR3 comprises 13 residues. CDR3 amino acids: CASRLIQGGRAFF. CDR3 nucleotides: TGTGCCAGCAGACTCATACAGGGCGGGAGAGCTTTCTTT.

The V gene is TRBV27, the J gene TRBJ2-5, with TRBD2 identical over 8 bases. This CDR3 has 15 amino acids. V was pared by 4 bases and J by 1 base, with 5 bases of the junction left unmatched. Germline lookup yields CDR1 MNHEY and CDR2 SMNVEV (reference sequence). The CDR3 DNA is TGTGCCAGCAGTTCTACTAGCGGAAGCCAAGAGACCCAGTACTTC. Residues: CASSSTSGSQETQYF.

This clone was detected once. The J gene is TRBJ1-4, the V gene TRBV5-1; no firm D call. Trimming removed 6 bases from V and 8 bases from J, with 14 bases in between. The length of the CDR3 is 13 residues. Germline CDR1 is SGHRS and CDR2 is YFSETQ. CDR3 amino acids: CASMRRIGEKLFF. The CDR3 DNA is TGCGCCAGCATGCGGAGAATCGGGGAAAAACTGTTTTTT.

In DNA form, the CDR3 reads TGTGCCAGCAGGTCGACTAGCGGAGATGAGCAGTTCTTC. Protein product: CASRSTSGDEQFF. This chain links TRBV5-4 with TRBJ2-1; 9 positions match TRBD2. The CDR3 is 13 residues long. CDR1 and CDR2 (germline): SGHNT, YYREEE (reference sequence). With 5 bases clipped from V and 8 bases from J, the junction kept 5 bases outside the gene matches.